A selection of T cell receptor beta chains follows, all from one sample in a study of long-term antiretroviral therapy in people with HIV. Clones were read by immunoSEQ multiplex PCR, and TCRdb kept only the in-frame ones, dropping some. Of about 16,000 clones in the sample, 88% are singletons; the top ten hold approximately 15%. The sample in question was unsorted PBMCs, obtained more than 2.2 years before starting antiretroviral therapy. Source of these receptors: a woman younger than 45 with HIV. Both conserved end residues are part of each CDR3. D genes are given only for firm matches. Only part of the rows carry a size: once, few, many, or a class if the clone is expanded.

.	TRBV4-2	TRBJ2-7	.	TGTGCCAGCAGCCAAGCTCTGACAGGTAACTCCTACGAGCAGTACTTC	CASSQALTGNSYEQYF
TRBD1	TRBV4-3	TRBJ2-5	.	TGCGCCAGCAGCCAAGATTTGGACAGGGAGGTTGGAGAGACCCAGTACTTC	CASSQDLDREVGETQYF
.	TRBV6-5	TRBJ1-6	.	TGTGCCAGCAGTTACTCGGGGGTATCACCCCTCCACTTT	CASSYSGVSPLHF
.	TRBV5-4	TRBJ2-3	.	TGTGCCACCGGAACCGAGAGGGGGGGAGTCACAGATACGCAGTATTTT	CATGTERGGVTDTQYF
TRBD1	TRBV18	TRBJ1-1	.	TGTGCCAGCTCAGGGGTGGCCCTAAGGACAGGGACGAACACTGAAGCTTTCTTT	CASSGVALRTGTNTEAFF
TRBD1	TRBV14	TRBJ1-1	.	TGTGCCAGCAGCCAATATACAGGGGGGAACACTGAAGCTTTCTTT	CASSQYTGGNTEAFF
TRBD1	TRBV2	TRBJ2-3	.	TGTGCCAGCAGTGTGGACAGGGGGCAGGCAGATACGCAGTATTTT	CASSVDRGQADTQYF
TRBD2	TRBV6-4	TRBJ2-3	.	TGTGCCAGCAGTGAAGGGGTTAGCGGGGGGACCACAGATACGCAGTATTTT	CASSEGVSGGTTDTQYF
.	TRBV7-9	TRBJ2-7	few	TGTGCCAGCAGCTTAGTCGGCCCGAGGGCTCGGAAGTACTTC	CASSLVGPRARKYF
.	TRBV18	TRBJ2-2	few	TGTGCCAGCTCACCACGGGGGCAGGACACGTCTACCGGGGAGCTGTTTTTT	CASSPRGQDTSTGELFF
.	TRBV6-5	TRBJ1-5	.	TGTGCCAGGGGGAGGTATAGCAATCAGCCCCAGCATTTT	CARGRYSNQPQHF
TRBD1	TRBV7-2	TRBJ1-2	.	TGTGCCAGCAGCTTCGCCGGGACAGGGGCTAACTATGGCTACACCTTC	CASSFAGTGANYGYTF
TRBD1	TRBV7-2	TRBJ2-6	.	TGTGCCAGCAGCCAGTGGACAGGAACGGCCAACGTCCTGACTTTC	CASSQWTGTANVLTF